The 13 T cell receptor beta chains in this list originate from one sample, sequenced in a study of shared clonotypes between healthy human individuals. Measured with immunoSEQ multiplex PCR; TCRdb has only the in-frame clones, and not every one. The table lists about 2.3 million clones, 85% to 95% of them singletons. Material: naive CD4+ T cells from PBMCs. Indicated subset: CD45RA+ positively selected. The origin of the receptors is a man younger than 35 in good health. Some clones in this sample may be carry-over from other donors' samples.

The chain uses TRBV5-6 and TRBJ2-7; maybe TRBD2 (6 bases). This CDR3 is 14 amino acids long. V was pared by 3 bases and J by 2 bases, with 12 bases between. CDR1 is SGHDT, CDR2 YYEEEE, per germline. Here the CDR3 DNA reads TGTGCCAGCAGCTGGGGACTGGAGGCCTACGAGCAGTACTTC. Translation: CASSWGLEAYEQYF.

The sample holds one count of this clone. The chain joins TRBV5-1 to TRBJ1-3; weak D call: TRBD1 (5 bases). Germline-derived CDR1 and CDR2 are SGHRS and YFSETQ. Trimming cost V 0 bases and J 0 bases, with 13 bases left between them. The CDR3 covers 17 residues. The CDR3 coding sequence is TGCGCCAGCAGCTTGGCCGGGGCAGGCTACTCTGGAAACACCATATATTTT. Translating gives CASSLAGAGYSGNTIYF.

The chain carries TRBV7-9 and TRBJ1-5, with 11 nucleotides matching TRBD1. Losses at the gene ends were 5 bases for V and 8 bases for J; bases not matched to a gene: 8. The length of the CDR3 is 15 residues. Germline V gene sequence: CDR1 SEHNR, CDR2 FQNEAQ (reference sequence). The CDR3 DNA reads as TGTGCCAGCAGCCGGGACAGGGGGTTTTTTGAGCCCCAGCATTTT. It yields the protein CASSRDRGFFEPQHF.

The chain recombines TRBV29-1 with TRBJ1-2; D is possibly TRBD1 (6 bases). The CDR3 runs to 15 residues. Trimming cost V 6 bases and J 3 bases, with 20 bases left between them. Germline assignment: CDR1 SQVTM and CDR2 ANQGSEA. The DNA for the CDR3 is TGCAGCGTGGTTCCGGGACACCCAAGAGACTATGGCTACACCTTC. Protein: CSVVPGHPRDYGYTF.

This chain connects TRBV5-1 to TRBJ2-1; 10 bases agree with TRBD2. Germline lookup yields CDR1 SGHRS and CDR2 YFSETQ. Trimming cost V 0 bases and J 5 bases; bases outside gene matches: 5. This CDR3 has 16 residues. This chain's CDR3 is CASSLDASGGHNEQFF. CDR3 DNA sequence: TGCGCCAGCAGCTTGGATGCTAGCGGGGGACACAATGAGCAGTTCTTC.

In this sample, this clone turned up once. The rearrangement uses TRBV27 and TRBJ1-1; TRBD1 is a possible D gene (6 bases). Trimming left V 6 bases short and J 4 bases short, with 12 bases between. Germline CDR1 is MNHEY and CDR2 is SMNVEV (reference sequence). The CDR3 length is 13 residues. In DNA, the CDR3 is TGTGCCAGCAGGAGCAGGGGTGGCACTGAAGCTTTCTTT. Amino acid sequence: CASRSRGGTEAFF.

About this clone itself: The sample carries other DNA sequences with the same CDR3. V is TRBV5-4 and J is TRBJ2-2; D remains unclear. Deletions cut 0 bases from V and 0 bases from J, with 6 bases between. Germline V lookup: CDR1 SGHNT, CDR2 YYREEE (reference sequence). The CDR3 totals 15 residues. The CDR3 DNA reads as TGTGCCAGCAGCTTGGGGGCGACGAACACCGGGGAGCTGTTTTTT. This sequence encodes CASSLGATNTGELFF.

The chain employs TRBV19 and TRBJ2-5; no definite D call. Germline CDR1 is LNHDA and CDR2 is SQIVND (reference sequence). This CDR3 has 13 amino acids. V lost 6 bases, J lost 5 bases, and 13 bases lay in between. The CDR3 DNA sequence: TGTGCCAGTAGCGTTATTGGGTTCGAGACCCAGTACTTC. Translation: CASSVIGFETQYF.

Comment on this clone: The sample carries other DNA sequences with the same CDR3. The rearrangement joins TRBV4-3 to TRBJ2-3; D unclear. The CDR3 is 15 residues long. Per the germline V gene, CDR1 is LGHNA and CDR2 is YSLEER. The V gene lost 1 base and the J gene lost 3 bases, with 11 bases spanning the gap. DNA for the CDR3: TGCGCCAGCAGCCAAGCTCTTGCCGGTACAGATACGCAGTATTTT. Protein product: CASSQALAGTDTQYF.

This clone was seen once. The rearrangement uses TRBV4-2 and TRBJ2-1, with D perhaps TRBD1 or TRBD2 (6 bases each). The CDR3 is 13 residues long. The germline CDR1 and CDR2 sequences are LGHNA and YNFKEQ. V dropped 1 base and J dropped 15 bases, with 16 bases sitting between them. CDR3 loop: CASSQVPRDIGFF. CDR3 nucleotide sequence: TGTGCCAGCAGCCAAGTGCCGCGGGACATCGGGTTCTTC.

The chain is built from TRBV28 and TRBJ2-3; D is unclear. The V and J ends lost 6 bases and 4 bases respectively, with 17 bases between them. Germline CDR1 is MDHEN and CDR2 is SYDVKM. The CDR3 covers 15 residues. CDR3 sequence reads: CASRNTPTAADTQYF. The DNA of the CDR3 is TGTGCCAGCAGAAATACACCAACCGCGGCAGATACGCAGTATTTT.

CDR3 in amino acids: CASRGSGAQMHNEQFF. The CDR3 DNA follows: TGCGCCAGCAGAGGATCGGGGGCGCAGATGCACAATGAGCAGTTCTTC. The chain links TRBV5-1 to TRBJ2-1, with D possibly called TRBD1 or TRBD2 (6 bases each). CDR3 length: 16 residues. From germline, CDR1 is SGHRS and CDR2 YFSETQ. Deletions cut 5 bases from V and 5 bases from J, with 20 bases between. The entire variable domain, with the rest obtained from reference TRBV5-1 and TRBJ2-1, is as follows: KAGVTQTPRYLIKTRGQQVTLSCSPISGHRSVSWYQQTPGQGLQFLFEYFSETQRNKGNFPGRFSGRQFSNSRSEMNVSTLELGDSALYLCASRGSGAQMHNEQFFGPGTRLTVL.

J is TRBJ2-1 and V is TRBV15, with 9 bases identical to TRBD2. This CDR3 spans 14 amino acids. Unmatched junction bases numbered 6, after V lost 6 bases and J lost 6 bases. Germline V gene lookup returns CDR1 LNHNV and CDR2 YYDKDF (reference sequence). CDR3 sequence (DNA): TGTGCCACCAGTTTCAGCGGGAGGAGCAATGAGCAGTTCTTC. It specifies CATSFSGRSNEQFF.